The 22 T cell receptor beta chains presented below share a single source sample, sequenced in a study of CD8+ T cells in alopecia areata. Treatment reported: oral pan-JAK inhibitor, 5-10 mg twice daily. cDNA reverse transcribed from extracted RNA served as the sequencing template. Clones were read by immunoSEQ multiplex PCR, and TCRdb kept only the in-frame ones, dropping some. This table holds 200,000 to 250,000 clones, 66% found once. This sample comprised CD4+ T cells sorted from blood, obtained at approximately week 42, from a patient treated with tofacitinib. The receptor source for this set is a human donor with alopecia areata.

This clone was picked up one time. V usage is TRBV5-6 and J usage is TRBJ2-7; D is undetermined. Trimming removed 4 bases at V and 2 bases at J, with 13 bases between. Per the germline V gene, CDR1 is SGHDT and CDR2 is YYEEEE. The CDR3 contains 14 residues. CDR3 protein: CASSPGLNPYEQYF. As DNA, the CDR3 is TGTGCCAGCAGCCCAGGATTAAACCCCTACGAGCAGTACTTC.

The chain joins TRBV4-3 to TRBJ2-2; maybe TRBD1 (6 bases). CDR3 size: 15 residues. The V end lost 1 base, the J end lost 5 bases, and 11 bases lay between the germline ends. Per germline, CDR1 LGHNA and CDR2 YSLEER. The CDR3 nucleotides are TGCGCCAGCAGCCAAGGCAACAGGGTGACCGGGGAGCTGTTTTTT. Protein sequence: CASSQGNRVTGELFF.

This clone was detected once. The chain couples TRBV7-7 to TRBJ2-7, with D perhaps TRBD1 or TRBD2 (5 bases each). The V gene's germline CDR1 is SSHAT and CDR2 FNYEAQ (reference sequence). CDR3 length: 14 amino acids. V lost 4 bases, J lost 5 bases, and 15 bases lay in between. The CDR3 here is CASSSGPGTDEQYF. CDR3 bases: TGTGCCAGCAGCTCCGGCCCCGGGACCGACGAGCAGTACTTC.

The genes are TRBV5-1 and TRBJ2-4; weak D call: TRBD1 (5 bases). V lost 0 bases and J lost 7, with 11 bases in between. Per the germline V gene, CDR1 is SGHRS and CDR2 is YFSETQ. The CDR3 consists of 14 residues. CDR3 in DNA: TGCGCCAGCAGCTTGGCCGCCAGGGCCAACATTCAGTACTTC. Its translation is CASSLAARANIQYF.

The CDR3 region is CASSRTNDRSSSPLHF. DNA of the CDR3: TGTGCCAGTAGTAGAACGAACGACAGGTCTAGTTCACCCCTCCACTTT. V and J are TRBV19 and TRBJ1-6; TRBD1 is a possible D gene (6 bases). The germline gives CDR1 LNHDA, CDR2 SQIVND (reference sequence). Trimming removed 4 bases from V and 9 bases from J, with 19 bases in between. This CDR3 region has 16 residues.

The table lists this clone with a few counts. The chain is built from TRBV7-2 and TRBJ2-1, with D perhaps TRBD2 (5 bases). V dropped 1 base and J dropped 8 bases, with 18 bases sitting between them. The CDR3 contains 16 residues. Germline lookup yields CDR1 SGHTA and CDR2 FQGNSA. The CDR3 reads CASSLGRRQGLDEQFF. The CDR3, as DNA: TGTGCCAGCAGCTTAGGGAGGAGACAAGGTCTCGATGAGCAGTTCTTC. Variable domain in full (rest from reference TRBV7-2 and TRBJ2-1): GAGVSQSPSNKVTEKGKDVELRCDPISGHTALYWYRQSLGQGLEFLIYFQGNSAPDKSGLPSDRFSAERTGGSVSTLTIQRTQQEDSAVYLCASSLGRRQGLDEQFFGPGTRLTVL.

The chain recombines TRBV29-1 with TRBJ1-1; tentatively, D is TRBD1 (5 bases). The germline gives CDR1 SQVTM, CDR2 ANQGSEA. V shed 4 bases and J shed 0 bases, with 12 bases lying between them. This CDR3 is built from 14 residues. The CDR3 reads CSVAGGVLNTEAFF. The CDR3 DNA reads TGCAGCGTTGCTGGGGGTGTGTTGAACACTGAAGCTTTCTTT.

The rearrangement joins TRBV5-1 to TRBJ2-5; D might be TRBD1 or TRBD2, each matching 6 bases. Germline lookup yields CDR1 SGHRS and CDR2 YFSETQ. V shed 2 bases and J shed 3 bases, with 11 bases lying between them. The CDR3 contains 14 residues. This chain's CDR3 is CASSLGGDKETQYF. CDR3 DNA: TGCGCCAGCAGCTTAGGCGGGGACAAAGAGACCCAGTACTTC.

The sample holds a few counts of this clone. The rearrangement uses TRBV7-2 and TRBJ2-7; no firm D call. Trimming left V 2 bases short and J 3 bases short, with 8 bases between. CDR1 SGHTA and CDR2 FQGNSA come from the germline V gene. The CDR3 sequence is 13 residues long. In DNA, the CDR3 is TGTGCCAGCAGCTTACTCGAGGTCTACGAGCAGTACTTC. Translated, it gives CASSLLEVYEQYF.

V is TRBV30 and J is TRBJ2-5; 8 positions match TRBD1. V lost 5 bases to trimming and J lost 5 bases; unmatched junction nucleotides: 10. There are 14 residues in the CDR3. Looked up from germline, CDR1 is GTSNPN and CDR2 is SVGIG (reference sequence). Here the CDR3 DNA reads TGTGCCTGGGGGGCAGGGGGCAATCCGGAGACCCAGTACTTC. It is translated as CAWGAGGNPETQYF.

The chain joins TRBV19 to TRBJ1-6, with 7 positions matching TRBD1. The CDR3 spans 14 residues. J lost 7 bases, V lost 6 bases, and 6 bases had no gene match. In germline, CDR1 is LNHDA, CDR2 SQIVND (reference sequence). The CDR3 region is CASSRAGQNSPLHF. The CDR3 DNA follows: TGTGCCAGTAGCCGGGCGGGACAGAATTCACCCCTCCACTTT.

CDR3 in amino acids: CAWSRGTNQPQHF. The DNA of the CDR3 is TGTGCCTGGTCAAGGGGAACCAATCAGCCCCAGCATTTT. The J gene is TRBJ1-5, the V gene TRBV30; D possibly corresponds to TRBD1 (5 bases). CDR1 GTSNPN and CDR2 SVGIG come from the germline V gene (reference sequence). The V end lost 5 bases, the J end lost 3 bases, and 11 bases lay between the germline ends. The CDR3 runs to 13 residues. The full variable domain, rest sourced from reference TRBV30 and TRBJ1-5, is SQTIHQWPATLVQPVGSPLSLECTVEGTSNPNLYWYRQAAGRGLQLLFYSVGIGQISSEVPQNLSASRPQDRQFILSSKKLLLSDSGFYLCAWSRGTNQPQHFGDGTRLSIL.

This clone occurred a few times. This chain joins TRBV6-1 and TRBJ2-5, with D possibly being TRBD2 (5 bases). With 5 bases removed from V and 5 bases from J, the gap between germline ends came to 18 bases. The CDR3 runs 15 residues. Germline V gene lookup returns CDR1 MNHNS and CDR2 SASEGT. CDR3 in amino acids: CASSWGESLTETQYF. CDR3 DNA sequence: TGTGCCAGCAGTTGGGGAGAGTCACTGACCGAGACCCAGTACTTC.

The chain links TRBV2 to TRBJ2-2; TRBD1 agrees at 10 bases. Germline lookup yields CDR1 SNHLY and CDR2 FYNNEI. This CDR3 is 16 amino acids long. Trimming cost V 6 bases and J 1 base; bases outside gene matches: 5. This chain's CDR3 is CASSDRTGGNTGELFF. DNA of the CDR3: TGTGCCAGCAGCGACCGGACAGGGGGGAACACCGGGGAGCTGTTTTTT.

CDR3 nucleotides: TGTGCCAGCAGTCCCTGGGGACGGGTAAACGAAAAACTGTTTTTT. It encodes CASSPWGRVNEKLFF. The chain couples TRBV7-2 to TRBJ1-4; D possibly corresponds to TRBD1 (5 bases). Per germline, CDR1 SGHTA and CDR2 FQGNSA. The V gene lost 6 bases and the J gene lost 8 bases, with 19 bases spanning the gap. The CDR3 is made up of 15 amino acids.

This clone was recorded only once. The V gene is TRBV6-5, the J gene TRBJ2-2; D is ambiguous. This CDR3 is 12 amino acids long. Trimming left V 2 bases short and J 6 bases short, with 4 bases between. CDR1 MNHEY and CDR2 SVGAGI come from the germline V gene. This CDR3 is CASSYGSGELFF. For the CDR3, the DNA is TGTGCCAGCAGTTACGGGTCCGGGGAGCTGTTTTTT.

The chain has TRBV30 and TRBJ2-3; 7 nucleotides line up with TRBD1. The germline CDR1 and CDR2 sequences are GTSNPN and SVGIG (reference sequence). The trim removed 8 bases at V and 1 base at J, leaving 9 bases unmatched. The length of the CDR3 is 14 residues. This CDR3 reads CARSWGQRTDTQYF. The CDR3 nucleotides read TGTGCCAGGTCCTGGGGACAGCGCACAGATACGCAGTATTTT.

This clone occurred once. The chain has TRBV29-1 and TRBJ2-3; D might be TRBD2 (5 bases). Trimming removed 5 bases at V and 2 bases at J, with 11 bases between. This CDR3 contains 13 residues. CDR1 and CDR2 (germline): SQVTM, ANQGSEA. As DNA, the CDR3 is TGCAGCGTTAGACCCGGGATCACAGATACGCAGTATTTT. Its protein product is CSVRPGITDTQYF.

The rearrangement links TRBV18 to TRBJ1-5, with D hard to call. V lost 2 bases and J 0 bases, leaving 5 bases between the germline ends. This CDR3 has 14 amino acids. Germline CDR1 KGHSH, CDR2 LQKENI. This CDR3 reads CASSPGVSNQPQHF. CDR3 DNA sequence: TGTGCCAGCTCACCAGGGGTTAGCAATCAGCCCCAGCATTTT. Full variable domain (missing parts from reference TRBV18 and TRBJ1-5): NAGVMQNPRHLVRRRGQEARLRCSPMKGHSHVYWYRQLPEEGLKFMVYLQKENIIDESGMPKERFSAEFPKEGPSILRIQQVVRGDSAAYFCASSPGVSNQPQHFGDGTRLSIL.

This chain joins TRBV29-1 and TRBJ2-7; no reliable D call. The CDR3 length is 14 residues. Germline values: CDR1 SQVTM, CDR2 ANQGSEA. Between the trimmed V and J ends, which lost 4 bases and 1 base, there was a span of 14 bases. CDR3 in amino acids: CSVGNRLSSYEQYF. DNA of the CDR3: TGCAGCGTTGGTAACAGACTCTCATCCTACGAGCAGTACTTC.

The chain joins TRBV30 to TRBJ1-5; TRBD1 aligns across 9 bases. The V and J ends lost 3 bases and 4 bases, in that order; junction bases with no gene match: 10. CDR3 length: 16 residues. CDR1 is GTSNPN and CDR2 is SVGIG in the germline V gene (reference sequence). For the CDR3, the DNA is TGTGCCTGGAGCATGGTCGGGACAGGGAAAAATCAGCCCCAGCATTTT. Amino acids: CAWSMVGTGKNQPQHF.

V gene TRBV7-2 combines with J gene TRBJ2-3; D not certain. This CDR3 is built from 16 residues. Germline V gene sequence: CDR1 SGHTA, CDR2 FQGNSA. Trimming shortened V by 1 base and J by 0 bases, and 11 bases separated the two germline ends. The CDR3, as DNA: TGTGCCAGCAGCTTAGGGGCCCTCACTAGCACAGATACGCAGTATTTT. It codes for CASSLGALTSTDTQYF.